Given below is one T cell receptor (beta chain) in context. Its specificity is unknown. This record belongs to a study of shared clonotypes between healthy human individuals. About the research overall: Two women and three men aged 18 to 49 served as donors. Every donor yielded three CD4 naive, three CD4 memory, two CD8 naive and one CD8 memory plate.

Study processing details: ImmunoSEQ junction-only sequences lacked quality scores, so their filtering differed. Clones were read by immunoSEQ multiplex PCR, and TCRdb kept only the in-frame ones, dropping some. V, J and clone size derive from that table, while D and trimming were established from the DNA sequence. The sample records some 980,000 clones, roughly 72% being singletons. V was pared by 3 bases and J by 0 bases, with 16 bases of the junction left unmatched. The CDR3 runs to 19 residues. Germline loops: CDR1 SGDLS, CDR2 YYNGEE. The study's findings and limits: Approximately 4.6% of naive CD4 clonotypes were common to a handful of donors.

This sequence was found in a man younger than 30 in good health. The sample was memory CD4+ T cells sorted from blood. The subset denotes: CD45RA-negative fraction. V gene TRBV9 combines with J gene TRBJ1-2; 8 bases line up with TRBD1. This chain's CDR3 is CASSGGQGTPPLSNYGYTF. Written as DNA, the CDR3 is TGTGCCAGCAGCGGCGGACAGGGAACCCCTCCTCTCTCTAACTATGGCTACACCTTC.